The clone carrying this TCR beta chain was recorded at least ten times. Per germline, CDR1 SGHRS and CDR2 YFSETQ. V lost 3 bases to trimming and J lost 9 bases, with 18 bases between them. The CDR3 covers 14 residues. MiXCR was run by TCRdb on the RT-PCR reads, yielding one entry per CDR3 protein. The repertoire holds about 680,000 distinct CDR3 sequences, with 14% as singletons. Specimen: memory CD4+ T cells from blood. This TCR derives from a female donor in good health, serving as a healthy control. The gene calls are TRBV5-1 and TRBJ2-5, with a tentative D call TRBD1 (6 bases). The CDR3 loop is CASSWKEITGPQYF. In nucleotides, the CDR3 is TGCGCCAGCAGCTGGAAGGAGATCACAGGGCCCCAGTACTTC. Full variable domain (outside the CDR3, taken from reference TRBV5-1 and TRBJ2-5): KAGVTQTPRYLIKTRGQQVTLSCSPISGHRSVSWYQQTPGQGLQFLFEYFSETQRNKGNFPGRFSGRQFSNSRSEMNVSTLELGDSALYLCASSWKEITGPQYFGPGTRLLVL.